The clone carrying this T cell receptor beta chain was seen only a few times. This record comes from a study of blood T cell repertoires in COVID-19. Overall study context: Sources were T cells, B-cell-depleted T cells, or PBMCs; the material itself was cDNA or gDNA.

The CDR3 loop spans 16 amino acids. CDR1 and CDR2 from the germline V gene are SGHTA and FQGNSA. V was trimmed by 6 bases and J by 5 bases, leaving 22 bases between them. Assay used: immunoSEQ multiplex PCR; TCRdb lists only in-frame clones, some missing. The sample lists 200,000 to 250,000 clones; 65% to 90% were seen once. Sequencing was done on a sample of peripheral blood. This TCR came from a woman in her seventies with COVID-19, enrolled during active disease. The chain employs TRBV7-2 and TRBJ1-2; tentative D call: TRBD1 (5 bases). The CDR3 DNA sequence: TGTGCCAGCAGGCCATTCGGAGGGGATCGGTTGTATGGCTACACCTTC. Its protein is CASRPFGGDRLYGYTF.